These 22 T cell receptor beta chains were all obtained from the same sample, sequenced in a study of blood T cell repertoires in COVID-19. The table came from immunoSEQ multiplex PCR; TCRdb's copy has only in-frame clones and leaves some out. The sample shows under 25,000 clones, 73% of them seen only once. Sequencing was done on a sample of peripheral blood. The receptor source for this set is a human donor in a cohort sampled during active or convalescent COVID-19.

The chain carries TRBV7-2 and TRBJ1-1, with 7 bases matching TRBD1. From germline, CDR1 is SGHTA and CDR2 FQGNSA. V was pared by 6 bases and J by 1 base, with 11 bases of the junction left unmatched. The CDR3 extends over 16 amino acids. CDR3 in amino acids: CASRSDRVMKNTEAFF. The CDR3 coding sequence is TGTGCCAGCAGATCCGACAGGGTGATGAAGAACACTGAAGCTTTCTTT.

This chain uses TRBV7-8 with TRBJ1-3; D is unresolved. The V gene lost 6 bases and the J gene lost 0 bases, with 18 bases spanning the gap. Germline CDR1 and CDR2: SGHVS and FQNEAQ. There are 17 residues in the CDR3. The CDR3 DNA is TGTGCCAGCAGGCCGCCGGGAGACGTGCTCTCTGGAAACACCATATATTTT. Translated, it gives CASRPPGDVLSGNTIYF.

The gene calls are TRBV2 and TRBJ2-3; tentatively, D is TRBD1 (6 bases). The V and J ends lost 7 bases and 2 bases respectively, with 19 bases between them. In germline, CDR1 is SNHLY, CDR2 FYNNEI. The length of the CDR3 is 16 residues. DNA of the CDR3: TGTGCCAGCATCAGGGGTGGGACCCTACCCACAGATACGCAGTATTTT. Translating gives CASIRGGTLPTDTQYF.

The table lists this clone with a few counts. The gene calls are TRBV19 and TRBJ1-2; 7 bases are shared with TRBD1. The CDR3 is 15 residues long. Germline assignment: CDR1 LNHDA and CDR2 SQIVND (reference sequence). Trimming took 5 bases from V and 4 from J; bases not matched to a gene: 10. The CDR3 loop is CASSWVTGASYGYTF. The CDR3 bases are TGTGCCAGTAGTTGGGTTACAGGGGCCTCCTATGGCTACACCTTC.

V and J are TRBV7-2 and TRBJ2-3; 9 nucleotides agree with TRBD2. The CDR3 length is 15 residues. CDR1 SGHTA and CDR2 FQGNSA come from the germline V gene. J was trimmed by 2 bases and V by 3 bases; bases with no gene match: 3. In DNA form, the CDR3 reads TGTGCCAGCAGCTTTCTAGCGGGGAACACAGATACGCAGTATTTT. This translates into CASSFLAGNTDTQYF.

The J gene is TRBJ1-2, the V gene TRBV5-5, with unresolved D. The CDR3 contains 15 residues. Germline assignment: CDR1 SGHKS and CDR2 YYEKEE (reference sequence). Trimming removed 0 bases at V and 4 bases at J, with 13 bases between. The CDR3 nucleotides read TGTGCCAGCAGCTTGGAAGGACGGGATTTCTATGGCTACACCTTC. The encoded protein is CASSLEGRDFYGYTF.

The chain has TRBV5-6 and TRBJ1-2; a weak D match, TRBD1 (5 bases). The CDR3 runs 15 residues. The germline V gene encodes CDR1 SGHDT and CDR2 YYEEEE. Trimming took 4 bases from V and 3 from J, leaving 16 bases between them. The DNA for the CDR3 is TGTGCCAGCAGCAGGGCGACCAGGGCGGACTATGGCTACACCTTC. Translation: CASSRATRADYGYTF.

The chain employs TRBV7-8 and TRBJ1-4, with D possibly TRBD1 on 5 matching bases. Trimming stripped 1 base from V and 7 bases from J, with 10 bases between. Per germline, CDR1 SGHVS and CDR2 FQNEAQ. The CDR3 is 14 amino acids. The CDR3 DNA reads TGTGCCAGCAGCTTAGGGGGAAGGGGTGAAAAACTGTTTTTT. Its translation is CASSLGGRGEKLFF.

The chain carries TRBV10-3 and TRBJ1-1; no firm D call. V was shortened by 2 bases and J by 5 bases, with 18 bases between the two germline ends. CDR3 length: 16 amino acids. Germline values: CDR1 ENHRY, CDR2 SYGVKD. CDR3 amino acids: CAISERPVREETEAFF. The CDR3 DNA follows: TGTGCCATCAGTGAGCGGCCAGTGCGGGAGGAGACTGAAGCTTTCTTT.

This clone has only a few counts. The chain has TRBV18 and TRBJ1-1, with 7 bases matching TRBD1. The CDR3 sequence is 15 residues long. Germline CDR1 KGHSH, CDR2 LQKENI. V lost 0 bases to trimming and J lost 1 base; unmatched junction nucleotides: 2. The CDR3 spells CASSPPHRGNTEAFF. CDR3 nucleotides: TGTGCCAGCTCACCACCGCACAGGGGGAACACTGAAGCTTTCTTT.

By share, this clone counts as medium-sized. This chain uses TRBV6-2 or TRBV6-3 with TRBJ2-7; possible D gene TRBD2, 6 bases. V was clipped by 2 bases and J by 2 bases, with 16 bases between them. CDR1 is MNHEY and CDR2 is SVGEGT in the germline V gene. This CDR3 is built from 16 residues. CDR3 residues: CASSYGAGPTPYEQYF. The DNA for the CDR3 is TGTGCCAGCAGTTACGGGGCGGGACCCACCCCCTACGAGCAGTACTTC.

The chain joins TRBV19 to TRBJ2-1; D gene unclear. The germline CDR1 and CDR2 sequences are LNHDA and SQIVND (reference sequence). This CDR3 is 11 amino acids long. Between the trimmed V and J ends, which lost 5 bases and 5 bases, there was a span of 4 bases. DNA for the CDR3: TGTGCCAGTAGTGTCAACAATGAGCAGTTCTTC. Protein: CASSVNNEQFF.

The genes are TRBV4-1 and TRBJ2-5; D may be TRBD2 (6 bases). Germline V gives CDR1 MGHRA, CDR2 YSYEKL. The CDR3 has 14 residues. Trimming shortened V by 6 bases and J by 5 bases, and 16 bases separated the two germline ends. In nucleotides, the CDR3 is TGCGCCAGCAGTGCCACGGGAGATCGGGAGACCCAGTACTTC. Protein: CASSATGDRETQYF.

The rearrangement joins TRBV28 to TRBJ1-2; possible D gene TRBD1, 5 bases. CDR3 length: 15 residues. V lost 1 base to trimming and J lost 1 base, with 10 bases between them. Per germline, CDR1 MDHEN and CDR2 SYDVKM. The DNA of the CDR3 is TGTGCCAGCAGTTTATCCGCCCAGGGTAACTATGGCTACACCTTC. Translating it yields CASSLSAQGNYGYTF.

This sequence joins TRBV5-6 and TRBJ1-2; 11 bases are shared with TRBD1. V lost 4 bases to trimming and J lost 7 bases; unmatched junction nucleotides: 3. CDR3 length equals 13 residues. Germline V gives CDR1 SGHDT, CDR2 YYEEEE. The CDR3, as DNA: TGTGCCAGCAGCCCCGGGACAGGGGGTGGCTACACCTTC. Translation gives CASSPGTGGGYTF.

V and J are TRBV24-1 and TRBJ2-3; TRBD2 matches at 13 bases. This CDR3 comprises 18 residues. Germline V CDR1 and CDR2: KGHDR, SFDVKD. J gave up 0 bases and V 7 bases, and 9 bases lay outside the gene matches. The CDR3 protein is CATSPGLAGVVSTDTQYF. CDR3 sequence (DNA): TGTGCCACCAGCCCTGGACTAGCGGGAGTTGTGAGCACAGATACGCAGTATTTT.

V and J are TRBV7-6 and TRBJ2-3; D is unclear. The CDR3 is made up of 17 amino acids. Germline V gives CDR1 SGHVS, CDR2 FNYEAQ. The ends were cut back, 5 bases at V and 1 base at J, with 19 bases in the middle. The CDR3 region is CASSPLYGVGGTDTQYF. CDR3 DNA: TGTGCCAGCAGCCCCCTTTACGGAGTCGGAGGCACAGATACGCAGTATTTT.

A few counts support this clone. The chain combines TRBV30 with TRBJ1-1; D gene ambiguous. This CDR3 is built from 12 residues. V lost 2 bases and J 5 bases, leaving 9 bases between the germline ends. The germline gives CDR1 GTSNPN, CDR2 SVGIG (reference sequence). The CDR3 sequence is CAWSPFGTEAFF. CDR3 in DNA: TGTGCCTGGAGTCCCTTCGGGACTGAAGCTTTCTTT.

The chain uses TRBV10-2 and TRBJ2-5; D possibly corresponds to TRBD2 (5 bases). The germline V gene encodes CDR1 WSHSY and CDR2 SAAADI. CDR3 length: 14 residues. Trimming left V 4 bases short and J 4 bases short, with 13 bases between. The CDR3, as DNA: TGCGCCAGCAGTGGTAGCGTAGTTAGAGAGACCCAGTACTTC. This sequence encodes CASSGSVVRETQYF.

This clone was seen more than once but under ten times. V gene TRBV7-2 combines with J gene TRBJ1-5; tentatively, D is TRBD1 (5 bases). The V and J ends lost 5 bases and 11 bases respectively, with 25 bases between them. Germline V gene lookup returns CDR1 SGHTA and CDR2 FQGNSA. The CDR3 spans 16 residues. CDR3 amino acids: CASSHGWERGFTTQHF. Here the CDR3 DNA reads TGTGCCAGCAGCCACGGTTGGGAACGGGGGTTTACGACCCAGCATTTT. Drawing the rest from reference TRBV7-2 and TRBJ1-5, the complete variable domain is GAGVSQSPSNKVTEKGKDVELRCDPISGHTALYWYRQSLGQGLEFLIYFQGNSAPDKSGLPSDRFSAERTGGSVSTLTIQRTQQEDSAVYLCASSHGWERGFTTQHFGDGTRLSIL.

The CDR3 spells CASSYGALYNEQFF. CDR3 DNA sequence: TGTGCCAGCAGTTACGGGGCCCTCTACAATGAGCAGTTCTTC. The genes are TRBV6-2 or TRBV6-3 and TRBJ2-1, with D perhaps TRBD1 (5 bases). The CDR3 consists of 14 residues. Trimming pared 2 bases from V and 3 bases from J, leaving 8 bases between. Germline V gives CDR1 MNHEY, CDR2 SVGEGT.

V is TRBV13 and J is TRBJ2-1, with 7 bases aligning to TRBD2. CDR1 is PRHDT and CDR2 is FYEKMQ in the germline V gene (reference sequence). Germline trimming cut 2 bases from V and 7 bases from J; bases unmatched to any gene: 14. The CDR3 is 17 amino acids. In DNA, the CDR3 is TGTGCCAGCAGCTTAAGCGTGGGGAGGGCCCCCGGGAATGAGCAGTTCTTC. It codes for CASSLSVGRAPGNEQFF. Full variable domain (remainder filled in from reference TRBV13 and TRBJ2-1): AAGVIQSPRHLIKEKRETATLKCYPIPRHDTVYWYQQGPGQDPQFLISFYEKMQSDKGSIPDRFSAQQFSDYHSELNMSSLELGDSALYFCASSLSVGRAPGNEQFFGPGTRLTVL.